A selection of T cell receptor beta chains follows, all from one sample in a study of blood T cell repertoires in COVID-19. Here immunoSEQ multiplex PCR was the method, and the copy in TCRdb shows in-frame clones only, minus some. Among approximately 200,000 clones, almost 85% were seen once, and the ten largest hold approximately 6.9%. The sample taken for sequencing was peripheral blood. The receptors were sampled from a human donor with acute or convalescent COVID-19. The donor label of this sample is uncertain. Both conserved end residues are trimmed from each CDR3.

j_call: TRBJ2-7
v_call: TRBV3-1/TRBV3-2
cdr3_aa: ASGRGYEQY

j_call: TRBJ2-7
v_call: TRBV7-9
cdr3_aa: ASSSAPTSGRTYEQY

j_call: TRBJ2-1
v_call: TRBV12-3/TRBV12-4
cdr3_aa: ASQGWNEQF

j_call: TRBJ1-2
v_call: TRBV6-5
cdr3_aa: ASGGGGIGYT

j_call: TRBJ2-7
v_call: TRBV28
cdr3_aa: ASIPTDSPYEQY

j_call: TRBJ1-5
v_call: TRBV5-6
cdr3_aa: ASSLGAPDRGRQPQH

j_call: TRBJ2-1
v_call: TRBV3-1/TRBV3-2
cdr3_aa: ASSQGSLAGTNEQF

j_call: TRBJ2-7
v_call: TRBV5-1
cdr3_aa: ASSPELAGAQEQY

j_call: TRBJ2-3
v_call: TRBV10-3
cdr3_aa: AISPTSGTSTDTQY

j_call: TRBJ1-3
v_call: TRBV4-2
cdr3_aa: ASSQEPSSGNTIY

j_call: TRBJ1-5
v_call: TRBV19
cdr3_aa: ASSTGMAPNQPQH

j_call: TRBJ1-5
v_call: TRBV6-1
cdr3_aa: ASSENTASNQPQH

j_call: TRBJ1-2
v_call: TRBV11-2
cdr3_aa: ASSLDQGSSGYT

j_call: TRBJ1-5
v_call: TRBV19
cdr3_aa: ASSSYGSNQPQH

j_call: TRBJ2-2
v_call: TRBV5-4
cdr3_aa: ASREGSSGRYTGELF

j_call: TRBJ2-1
v_call: TRBV7-9
cdr3_aa: ASSLGGTFREQF

j_call: TRBJ1-1
v_call: TRBV10-3
cdr3_aa: AISGGPLNTEAF

j_call: TRBJ1-2
v_call: TRBV29-1
cdr3_aa: SVDNRVGGPGGYT

j_call: TRBJ2-2
v_call: TRBV12-3/TRBV12-4
cdr3_aa: ASSLGAGELF

j_call: TRBJ2-3
v_call: TRBV27
cdr3_aa: ASSFEGVTDTQY

j_call: TRBJ2-1
v_call: TRBV5-4
cdr3_aa: ASRSKTGTGYNEQF

j_call: TRBJ2-3
v_call: TRBV7-9
cdr3_aa: ASSSDRLTDTQY